Sequencing of this TCR beta chain was carried out in a study of blood T cell repertoires in COVID-19. Study information: Some COVID-19 samples were acute and others convalescent; all came from the United States, Italy and Spain. The cDNA or gDNA used as material had been derived from T cells, B-cell-depleted T cells, or PBMCs.

Some clones are missing from TCRdb's copy, which holds only in-frame ones; the method was immunoSEQ multiplex PCR. Among around 120,000 clones listed, about two thirds were seen once. Trimming stripped 5 bases from V and 8 bases from J, with 16 bases between. The CDR3 has 14 residues. The germline V gene encodes CDR1 SGHRS and CDR2 YFSETQ. This clonotype was sampled from a human donor with acute or convalescent COVID-19. The donor label of this sample is uncertain. V gene TRBV5-1 combines with J gene TRBJ1-4; D may be TRBD1 (5 bases). Sequenced sample: peripheral blood. The CDR3 sequence: CASSTGTWGEKLFF. The CDR3 DNA is TGCGCCAGCAGTACCGGGACTTGGGGGGAAAAACTGTTTTTT.